This TCR beta chain is from a study of cytomegalovirus exposure and HLA in healthy donors. This PCR relied on a set of 60 Vbeta primers and 13 Jbeta primers. The method was immunoSEQ multiplex PCR; TCRdb's version includes in-frame clones alone and lacks a portion of them. In the table there are about 260,000 clones, roughly 81% of which are singletons. Trimming took off 3 bases at V and 0 bases at J, with 9 bases between the two ends. The CDR3 is made up of 14 amino acids. Per the germline V gene, CDR1 is MDHEN and CDR2 is SYDVKM. The sample taken for sequencing was PBMCs. The sequence was collected from a woman aged 35 to 49 in good health and CMV-seropositive. This rearrangement joins TRBV28 to TRBJ2-7; D uncertain. The CDR3: CASSFPGVSYEQYF. In DNA, the CDR3 is TGTGCCAGCAGTTTCCCGGGTGTCTCCTACGAGCAGTACTTC.